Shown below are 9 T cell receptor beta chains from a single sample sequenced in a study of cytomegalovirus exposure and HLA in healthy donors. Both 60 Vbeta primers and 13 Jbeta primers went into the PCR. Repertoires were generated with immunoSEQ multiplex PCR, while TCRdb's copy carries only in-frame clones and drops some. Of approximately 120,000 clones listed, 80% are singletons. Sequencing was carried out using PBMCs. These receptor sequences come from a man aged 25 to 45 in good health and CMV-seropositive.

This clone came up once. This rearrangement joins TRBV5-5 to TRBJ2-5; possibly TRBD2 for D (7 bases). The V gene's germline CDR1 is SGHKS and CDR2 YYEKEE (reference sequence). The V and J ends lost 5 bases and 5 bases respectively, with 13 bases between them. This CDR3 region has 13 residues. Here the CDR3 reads CASSTGGSETQYF. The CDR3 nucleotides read TGTGCCAGCAGTACGGGGGGCAGCGAGACCCAGTACTTC.

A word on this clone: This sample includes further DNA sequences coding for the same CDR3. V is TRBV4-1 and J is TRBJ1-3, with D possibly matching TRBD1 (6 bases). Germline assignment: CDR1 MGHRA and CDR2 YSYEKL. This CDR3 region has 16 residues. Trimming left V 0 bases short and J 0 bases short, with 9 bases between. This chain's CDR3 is CASSQERGSSGNTIYF. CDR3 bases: TGCGCCAGCAGCCAAGAAAGGGGGAGCTCTGGAAACACCATATATTTT.

This CDR3 is CAASSGDTEAFF. The CDR3 DNA reads TGTGCCGCTTCCTCAGGGGACACTGAAGCTTTCTTT. The chain links TRBV6-1 to TRBJ1-1; perhaps TRBD1 as D (6 bases). The CDR3 loop spans 12 amino acids. V lost 11 bases, J lost 3 bases, and 13 bases lay in between. The germline gives CDR1 MNHNS, CDR2 SASEGT.

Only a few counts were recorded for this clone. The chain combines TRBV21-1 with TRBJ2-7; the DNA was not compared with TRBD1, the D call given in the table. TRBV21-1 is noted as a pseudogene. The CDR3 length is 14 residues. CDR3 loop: CASSRRDSSYEQYF. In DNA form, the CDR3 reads TGTGCCAGCAGCAGGAGGGACAGCTCCTACGAGCAGTACTTC.

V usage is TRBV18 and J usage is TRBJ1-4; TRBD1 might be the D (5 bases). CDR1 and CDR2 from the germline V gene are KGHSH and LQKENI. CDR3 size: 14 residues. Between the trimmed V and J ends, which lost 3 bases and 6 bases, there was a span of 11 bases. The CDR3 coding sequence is TGTGCCAGCTCACCCTCGGGGGGTTATGAAAAACTGTTTTTT. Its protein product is CASSPSGGYEKLFF.

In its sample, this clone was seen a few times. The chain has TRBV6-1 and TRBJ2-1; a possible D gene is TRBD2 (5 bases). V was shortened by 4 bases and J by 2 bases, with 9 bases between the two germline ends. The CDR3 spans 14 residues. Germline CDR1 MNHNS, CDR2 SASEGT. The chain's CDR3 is CASSASGTYNEQFF. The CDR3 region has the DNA TGTGCCAGCAGTGCCTCGGGGACCTACAATGAGCAGTTCTTC.

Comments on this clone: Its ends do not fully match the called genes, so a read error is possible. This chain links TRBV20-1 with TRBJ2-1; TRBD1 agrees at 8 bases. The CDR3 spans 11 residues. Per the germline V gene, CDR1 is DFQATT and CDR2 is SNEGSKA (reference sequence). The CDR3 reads CSAVARGPPLF. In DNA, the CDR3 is TGCAGTGCGGTGGCCAGGGGGCCCCCGCTCTTC.

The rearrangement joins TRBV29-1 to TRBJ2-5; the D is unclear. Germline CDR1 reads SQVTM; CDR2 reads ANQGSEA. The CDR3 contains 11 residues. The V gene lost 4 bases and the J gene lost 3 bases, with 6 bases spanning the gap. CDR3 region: CSVAPEETQYF. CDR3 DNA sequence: TGCAGCGTTGCCCCCGAAGAGACCCAGTACTTC.

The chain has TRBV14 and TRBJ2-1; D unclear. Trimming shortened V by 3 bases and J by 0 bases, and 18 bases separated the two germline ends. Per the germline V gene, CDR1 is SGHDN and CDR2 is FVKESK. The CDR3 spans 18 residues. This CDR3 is CASSHTAHHTSSYNEQFF. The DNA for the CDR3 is TGTGCCAGCAGCCACACAGCCCACCATACGAGCTCCTACAATGAGCAGTTCTTC.